This is a list of T cell receptor beta chains from one sample in a study of T-cell memory formation after mild COVID-19. TCRdb recomputed calls from the 5' RACE reads with MiXCR, one row per CDR3 protein. The sample yields about 240,000 distinct CDR3 sequences, 7.5% to 10% seen once. Sequencing input: PBMCs or a T cell subset sorted from them (not recorded which). These receptors all stem from a young man who had mild COVID-19 (a few samples of this study predate the infection). Cell type and time point are not known. The CDR3 runs from the conserved cysteine through the conserved F or W. D genes are given only for firm matches. Size values are once, few and many counts, or a class for expanded clones, and some rows have none.

>TRBJ2-7|.|.|10|TRBV21-1
CATLWYEQYF
TGTGCCACCCTTTGGTACGAGCAGTACTTC
>TRBJ1-2|.|.|19|TRBV3-1
CASSQASHRATSYNYGYTF
TGTGCCAGCAGCCAGGCCTCACACAGGGCCACCTCCTATAACTATGGCTACACCTTC
>TRBJ1-5|.|TRBD1|16|TRBV12-3/TRBV12-4
CASSSRDRQGGQPQHF
TGTGCCAGCAGTTCTCGGGACAGACAGGGAGGTCAGCCCCAGCATTTT
>TRBJ2-1|few|.|14|TRBV5-6
CASSLEGAREEQFF
TGTGCCAGCAGCTTGGAGGGGGCGCGGGAGGAGCAGTTCTTC
>TRBJ1-6|.|.|15|TRBV9
CASSVDRVGNSPLHF
TGTGCCAGCAGCGTAGACAGGGTTGGCAATTCACCCCTCCACTTT
>TRBJ1-3|few|.|15|TRBV4-1
CASSQRWVSGNTIYF
TGCGCCAGCAGCCAACGCTGGGTCTCTGGAAACACCATATATTTT
>TRBJ1-6|many|TRBD1|14|TRBV10-2
CASSRQGINSPLHF
TGCGCCAGCAGCCGACAGGGAATTAATTCACCCCTCCACTTT
>TRBJ1-6|few|.|14|TRBV7-3
CASSLGTYNSPLHF
TGTGCCAGCAGCTTAGGGACATATAATTCACCCCTCCACTTT
>TRBJ2-7|.|.|15|TRBV27
CASSLSSPAFYEQYF
TGTGCCAGCAGTTTATCGAGCCCGGCCTTCTACGAGCAGTACTTC
>TRBJ1-1|.|.|16|TRBV10-3
CAISETPKAGGAEAFF
TGTGCCATCAGTGAGACACCCAAGGCGGGGGGGGCTGAAGCTTTCTTT
>TRBJ1-3|many|.|14|TRBV12-3/TRBV12-4
CASSSTYSGNTIYF
TGTGCCAGCAGTTCGACCTATTCTGGAAACACCATATATTTT
>TRBJ1-5|.|TRBD1|15|TRBV7-9
CASSSGTGAGQPQHF
TGTGCCAGCAGCTCCGGGACAGGGGCCGGGCAGCCCCAGCATTTT
>TRBJ1-1|few|.|13|TRBV7-6
CASSFRAGTEAFF
TGTGCCAGCAGCTTTAGGGCGGGCACTGAAGCTTTCTTT
>TRBJ2-7|.|.|13|TRBV7-2
CASSSTGHYEQYF
TGTGCCAGCAGCTCGACAGGACACTACGAGCAGTACTTC
>TRBJ2-7|.|TRBD1|16|TRBV5-6
CASSLGTGLTIYEQYF
TGTGCCAGCAGCCTCGGGACAGGACTTACCATCTACGAGCAGTACTTC
>TRBJ2-5|once|.|16|TRBV11-2
CASSAPRGVRGETQYF
TGTGCCAGCAGCGCCCCCCGAGGGGTGAGGGGGGAGACCCAGTACTTC
>TRBJ1-6|.|.|16|TRBV7-2
CASSLLGGSYNSPLHF
TGTGCCAGCAGCTTACTTGGGGGCTCCTATAATTCACCCCTCCACTTT
>TRBJ1-3|.|TRBD1|15|TRBV6-5
CASSQGAVSGNTIYF
TGTGCCAGTTCACAGGGGGCCGTCTCTGGAAACACCATATATTTT
>TRBJ1-1|few|TRBD1|15|TRBV14
CASSPTSRGRTEAFF
TGTGCCAGCAGCCCTACATCCAGGGGGAGGACTGAAGCTTTCTTT
>TRBJ2-7|.|.|15|TRBV25-1
CASSDHGYSSYEQYF
TGTGCCAGCAGTGACCATGGGTACAGCTCCTACGAGCAGTACTTC
>TRBJ1-1|few|.|14|TRBV6-5
CASSASRGGTEAFF
TGTGCCAGCAGTGCGTCACGAGGCGGCACTGAAGCTTTCTTT
>TRBJ1-4|few|.|17|TRBV5-1
CASSLGTDEATNEKLFF
TGCGCCAGCAGCTTGGGGACGGATGAGGCAACTAATGAAAAACTGTTTTTT
>TRBJ2-1|.|.|13|TRBV6-5
CASSRNSYNEQFF
TGTGCCAGCAGCCGGAACTCCTACAATGAGCAGTTCTTC
>TRBJ2-2|few|.|14|TRBV4-2
CASSQEPSSGELFF
TGTGCCAGCAGCCAAGAGCCCTCCTCCGGGGAGCTGTTTTTT
>TRBJ1-6|.|.|13|TRBV20-1
CSASEDNNSPLHF
TGCAGTGCTAGTGAGGATAATAATTCACCCCTCCACTTT
>TRBJ1-2|few|.|14|TRBV6-5
CASSYSPETYGYTF
TGTGCCAGCAGTTACAGTCCTGAAACTTATGGCTACACCTTC
>TRBJ1-2|few|.|14|TRBV5-6
CASSLEPGVHGYTF
TGTGCCAGCAGCTTGGAGCCTGGGGTGCATGGCTACACCTTC
>TRBJ2-2|.|TRBD2|15|TRBV7-2
CASSASSGDPGELFF
TGTGCCAGCAGCGCGAGCAGCGGGGACCCCGGAGAGCTGTTTTTT
>TRBJ2-3|few|TRBD2|15|TRBV7-8
CASSPWGGSTDTQYF
TGTGCCAGCAGCCCCTGGGGGGGGAGCACAGATACGCAGTATTTT
>TRBJ2-7|.|.|12|TRBV10-3
CAISEQGHEQYF
TGTGCCATCAGTGAACAGGGCCACGAGCAGTACTTC
>TRBJ1-2|few|.|14|TRBV20-1
CSARVNRDTYGYTF
TGCAGTGCTAGAGTCAATAGGGATACCTATGGCTACACCTTC
>TRBJ2-6|.|TRBD1|15|TRBV13
CASSETGAGANVLTF
TGTGCCAGCAGCGAGACAGGGGCTGGGGCCAACGTCCTGACTTTC
>TRBJ2-7|few|.|13|TRBV6-6
CASSYDSDYEQYF
TGTGCCAGCAGTTACGATTCGGACTACGAGCAGTACTTC
>TRBJ1-4|.|TRBD1|15|TRBV5-1
CASSLEGGPNEKLFF
TGCGCCAGCAGCTTGGAAGGGGGCCCTAATGAAAAACTGTTTTTT
>TRBJ2-6|.|.|20|TRBV19
CASSPRVNRTRTSGANVLTF
TGTGCCAGTAGTCCCCGAGTGAATCGGACACGCACCTCTGGGGCCAACGTCCTGACTTTC
>TRBJ2-3|.|TRBD2|16|TRBV5-1
CASSQGLAGGTDTQYF
TGCGCCAGCAGTCAAGGACTAGCGGGGGGCACAGATACGCAGTATTTT
>TRBJ2-7|.|.|11|TRBV6-5
CASRASYEQYF
TGTGCCAGCAGAGCATCGTACGAGCAGTACTTC
>TRBJ2-2|.|.|14|TRBV7-3
CASSLNGYTGELFF
TGTGCCAGCAGCTTAAACGGCTACACCGGGGAGCTGTTTTTT
>TRBJ1-5|.|.|15|TRBV7-2
CASSLARGDNQPQHF
TGTGCCAGCAGCTTAGCGCGTGGGGACAATCAGCCCCAGCATTTT
>TRBJ2-7|few|.|11|TRBV4-3
CASSAGEEQYF
TGCGCCAGCAGCGCAGGCGAGGAGCAGTACTTC
>TRBJ1-4|few|.|13|TRBV29-1
CSVEDPANEKLFF
TGCAGCGTTGAAGATCCAGCAAACGAAAAACTGTTTTTT
>TRBJ2-7|.|TRBD1|14|TRBV7-9
CASSSDRALYEQYF
TGTGCCAGCAGCTCGGACAGGGCCCTCTACGAGCAGTACTTC
>TRBJ2-1|many|.|15|TRBV15
CATSRVRQGGNEQFF
TGTGCCACCAGCAGAGTTCGTCAGGGAGGCAATGAGCAGTTCTTC
>TRBJ1-2|.|.|14|TRBV6-5
CASSWTTGGYGYTF
TGTGCCAGCAGTTGGACGACAGGCGGCTATGGCTACACCTTC
>TRBJ2-2|few|TRBD2|18|TRBV9
CASSAGLAGVQNTGELFF
TGTGCCAGCAGCGCGGGACTAGCGGGGGTCCAGAACACCGGGGAGCTGTTTTTT
>TRBJ1-1|.|.|13|TRBV6-1
CASHGSMNTEAFF
TGTGCCAGCCACGGGTCGATGAACACTGAAGCTTTCTTT
>TRBJ1-6|many|.|13|TRBV4-3
CASSQEWNSPLHF
TGCGCCAGCAGCCAAGAGTGGAATTCACCCCTCCACTTT
>TRBJ1-6|many|.|17|TRBV12-3/TRBV12-4
CASRHQIQPSYNSPLHF
TGTGCCTCTAGACACCAAATACAACCCTCCTATAATTCACCCCTCCACTTT
>TRBJ1-1|.|.|14|TRBV4-3
CASSQAGGNTEAFF
TGCGCCAGCAGCCAAGCTGGGGGGAACACTGAAGCTTTCTTT
>TRBJ1-3|.|.|15|TRBV5-1
CASSLGVAPGNTIYF
TGCGCCAGCAGCTTAGGAGTGGCCCCTGGAAACACCATATATTTT
>TRBJ2-6|few|.|17|TRBV5-1
CASSSQGGRSGANVLTF
TGCGCCAGCAGCTCACAGGGGGGGCGCTCTGGGGCCAACGTCCTGACTTTC
>TRBJ2-3|few|.|11|TRBV7-2
CASSLFNTQYF
TGTGCCAGCAGCTTATTCAATACGCAGTATTTT
>TRBJ1-5|.|.|15|TRBV5-6
CASSLKGAPPTPQHF
TGTGCCAGCAGCTTGAAAGGTGCCCCCCCTACGCCCCAGCATTTT
>TRBJ1-2|few|.|12|TRBV7-9
CASSPRTDGYTF
TGTGCCAGCAGCCCCCGGACAGACGGCTACACCTTC